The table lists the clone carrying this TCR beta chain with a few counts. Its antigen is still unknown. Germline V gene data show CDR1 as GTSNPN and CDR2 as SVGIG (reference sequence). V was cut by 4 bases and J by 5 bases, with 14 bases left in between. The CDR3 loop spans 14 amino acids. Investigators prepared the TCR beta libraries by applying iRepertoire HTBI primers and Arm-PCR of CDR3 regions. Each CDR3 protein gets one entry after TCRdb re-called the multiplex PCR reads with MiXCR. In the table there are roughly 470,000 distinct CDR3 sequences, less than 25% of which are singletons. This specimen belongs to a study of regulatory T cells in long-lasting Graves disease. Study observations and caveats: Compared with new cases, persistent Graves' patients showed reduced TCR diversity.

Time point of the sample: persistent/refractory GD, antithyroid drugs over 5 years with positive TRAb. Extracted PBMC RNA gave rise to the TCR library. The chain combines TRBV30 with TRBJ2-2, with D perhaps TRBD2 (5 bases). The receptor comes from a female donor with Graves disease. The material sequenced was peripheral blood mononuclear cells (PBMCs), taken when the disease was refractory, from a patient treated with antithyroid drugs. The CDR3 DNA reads TGTGCCTGGAAGAACAGAGGAGGAACCGGGGAGCTGTTTTTT. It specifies CAWKNRGGTGELFF.